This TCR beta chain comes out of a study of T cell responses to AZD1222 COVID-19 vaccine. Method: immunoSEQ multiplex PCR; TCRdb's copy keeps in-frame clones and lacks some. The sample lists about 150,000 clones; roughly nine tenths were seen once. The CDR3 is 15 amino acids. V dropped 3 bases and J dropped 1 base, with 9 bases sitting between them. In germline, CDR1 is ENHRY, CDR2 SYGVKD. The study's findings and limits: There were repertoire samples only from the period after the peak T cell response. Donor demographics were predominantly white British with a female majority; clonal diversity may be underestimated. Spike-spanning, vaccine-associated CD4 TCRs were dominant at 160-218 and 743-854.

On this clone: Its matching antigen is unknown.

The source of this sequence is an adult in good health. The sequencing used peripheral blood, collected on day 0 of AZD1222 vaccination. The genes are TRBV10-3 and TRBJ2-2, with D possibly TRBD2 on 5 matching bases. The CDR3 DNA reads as TGTGCCATCAGTGACGGGGAGAAGAACACCGGGGAGCTGTTTTTT. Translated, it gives CAISDGEKNTGELFF.